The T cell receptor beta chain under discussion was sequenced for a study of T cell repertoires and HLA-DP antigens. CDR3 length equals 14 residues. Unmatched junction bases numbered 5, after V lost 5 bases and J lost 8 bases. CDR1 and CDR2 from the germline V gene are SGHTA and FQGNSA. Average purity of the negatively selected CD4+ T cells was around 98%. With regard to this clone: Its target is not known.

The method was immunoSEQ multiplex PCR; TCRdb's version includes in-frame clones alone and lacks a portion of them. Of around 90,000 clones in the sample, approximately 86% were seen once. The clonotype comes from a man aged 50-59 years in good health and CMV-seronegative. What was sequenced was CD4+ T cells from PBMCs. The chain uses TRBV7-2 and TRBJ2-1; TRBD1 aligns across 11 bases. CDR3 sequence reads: CASSRDRGDDEQFF. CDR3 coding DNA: TGTGCCAGCAGCCGGGACAGGGGGGACGATGAGCAGTTCTTC.